This passage covers 2 T cell receptor beta chains from one sample sequenced in a study of control samples from healthy donors and cancer patients. Some clones are missing from TCRdb's copy, which holds only in-frame ones; the method was immunoSEQ multiplex PCR. Of 40,000 to 50,000 clones detected, 60% to 80% appear once; the ten largest clones hold approximately 17%. Sequencing input: formalin-fixed, paraffin-embedded tissue. The receptor source for this set is a male donor with melanoma.

This clone was observed a few times. The chain employs TRBV19 and TRBJ2-7, with 8 bases matching TRBD2. Per germline, CDR1 LNHDA and CDR2 SQIVND (reference sequence). Trimming at V came to 3 bases and at J to 0 bases, leaving 1 base not matched to a gene. This CDR3 spans 14 amino acids. CDR3 in amino acids: CASSIREGSYEQYF. The CDR3 region has the DNA TGTGCCAGTAGTATCCGGGAGGGCTCCTACGAGCAGTACTTC.

V and J are TRBV29-1 and TRBJ2-7; D is uncertain. There are 11 residues in the CDR3. The V gene lost 4 bases and the J gene lost 6 bases, with 10 bases spanning the gap. Germline CDR1 reads SQVTM; CDR2 reads ANQGSEA. In DNA form, the CDR3 reads TGCAGCGTTGGGATTTTCGGCGAGCAGTACTTC. Translating gives CSVGIFGEQYF.